This is a list of T cell receptor beta chains from one sample in a study of technical replicates of blood from a few donors. The protocol was immunoSEQ multiplex PCR, while the TCRdb copy is restricted to in-frame clones and leaves out a portion. The table shows fewer than 60,000 clones, with 92% occurring only once. The material sequenced was PBMCs. The receptors come from a human donor in good health. Some clones in this sample may be carry-over from other donors' samples. Each CDR3 is given with its conserved first and last residue. D genes are given only for firm matches. Rows may omit the clone size; those that give it use once, few, many or a size class.

v_gene	abundance	d_gene	j_gene	CDR3nt	CDR3aa
TRBV5-1	NA	TRBD1	TRBJ2-2	TGCGCCAGCAGCCCTGGACAGGGGGTCACCGGGGAGCTGTTTTTT	CASSPGQGVTGELFF
TRBV29-1	NA	NA	TRBJ2-7	TGCAGCGTGAAGGGGAACTCCTACGAGCAGTACTTC	CSVKGNSYEQYF
TRBV13	NA	TRBD2	TRBJ2-7	TGTGCCAGCATCAGAGCGGGAGGGCCGAACGAGCAGTACTTC	CASIRAGGPNEQYF
TRBV7-3	NA	TRBD1	TRBJ2-2	TGTGCCAGCAGCCAGAACCGGGACAGAAACACCGGGGAGCTGTTTTTT	CASSQNRDRNTGELFF
TRBV7-2	NA	TRBD1	TRBJ1-1	TGTGCCAGCAGCCGGGACAGTCACGTAGAAGCTTTCTTT	CASSRDSHVEAFF
TRBV7-2	once	NA	TRBJ2-5	TGTGCCAGCAGCCTCCTACAAGAGACCCAGTACTTC	CASSLLQETQYF
TRBV4-3	NA	NA	TRBJ2-7	TGCGCCAGCAGCCAAGATCTAGGGGACTCCTACGAGCAGTACTTC	CASSQDLGDSYEQYF
TRBV18	NA	NA	TRBJ2-7	TGTGCCAGCTCACCACAGCGGGCGATCTCCTACGAGCAGTACTTC	CASSPQRAISYEQYF
TRBV5-6	once	TRBD2	TRBJ2-7	TGTGCCAGCAACCTAGCGGGCACCTTAGGGCAGTACTTC	CASNLAGTLGQYF
TRBV7-2	NA	TRBD1	TRBJ1-2	TGTGCCAGCAGCCCGTATAGCCCGGCCAGGGGGGACGGCTACACCTTC	CASSPYSPARGDGYTF
TRBV6-4	NA	NA	TRBJ1-4	TGTGCCAGTCTTAAGGGGCAGTTTGCAACTAATGAAAAACTGTTTTTT	CASLKGQFATNEKLFF
TRBV4-3	NA	TRBD1	TRBJ2-1	TGCGCCAGCAGCTATGACAGGGTACATGAGCAGTTCTTC	CASSYDRVHEQFF
TRBV5-1	NA	NA	TRBJ2-5	TGCGCCAGCAGCTCCCAGCAGGGGTTGAGGGAAGAGACCCAGTACTTC	CASSSQQGLREETQYF
TRBV19	NA	NA	TRBJ1-1	TGTGCCAGTAGTCCCTGGGCCCTTCGTACTGATCAGGGATCTGAAGCTTTCTTT	CASSPWALRTDQGSEAFF
TRBV7-2	NA	NA	TRBJ2-2	TGTGCCAGCAGCCGTAACACCGGGGAGCTGTTTTTT	CASSRNTGELFF
TRBV19	NA	TRBD2	TRBJ2-5	TGTGCCAGTAGTCCAGGGACTAGCGGGGCAGAGACCCAGTACTTC	CASSPGTSGAETQYF
TRBV7-9	NA	NA	TRBJ2-7	TGTGCCAGCAGCTGGGCCGGCGGGGCGGGAGAGCAGTACTTC	CASSWAGGAGEQYF
TRBV5-6	NA	NA	TRBJ2-3	TGTGCCAGCAGCTCCCCCCGGGGCACAGATACGCAGTATTTT	CASSSPRGTDTQYF
TRBV19	NA	NA	TRBJ2-7	TGTGCCAGTAGTAGGAGTATAGGACAGCCCGTCTACGAGCAGTACTTC	CASSRSIGQPVYEQYF
TRBV7-6	NA	TRBD1	TRBJ1-2	TGTGCCAGCAGCAGTGGACAGGGGGTTAACTATGGCTACACCTTC	CASSSGQGVNYGYTF
TRBV6-6	NA	TRBD2	TRBJ2-2	TGTGCCAGCAAACTCTCCGGTGGGGGAGGGACCGGGGAGCTGTTTTTT	CASKLSGGGGTGELFF
TRBV27	NA	NA	TRBJ1-6	TGTGCCAGCAGTTTAGGGCAGTTTAATTCACCCCTCCACTTT	CASSLGQFNSPLHF
TRBV6-5	NA	NA	TRBJ2-5	TGTGCCAGCAGTTCGGACATGCCAGAGACCCAGTACTTC	CASSSDMPETQYF
TRBV6-4	NA	NA	TRBJ2-2	TGTGCCAGCAGTGACTCATCCGGCGGGATCAGTCCCGGGGAGCTGTTTTTT	CASSDSSGGISPGELFF
TRBV21-1	NA	NA	TRBJ2-4	TGTGCCAGCAGCAAAGAGTCGCGGGGTATTTGGGGCAAAAACATTCAGTACTTC	CASSKESRGIWGKNIQYF
TRBV30	NA	TRBD2	TRBJ2-3	TGTGCCTGGAGTTTACCGGGACCCCGGGAGGGCCCAGATACGCAGTATTTT	CAWSLPGPREGPDTQYF
TRBV5-5	NA	TRBD2	TRBJ2-1	TGTGCCAGCAGCTTGGTGCTAGCGGTGATCTCCTACAATGAGCAGTTCTTC	CASSLVLAVISYNEQFF
TRBV30	once	NA	TRBJ1-1	TGTGCCTGGAGGGAGATCCTCAGAAGAACTGAAGCTTTCTTT	CAWREILRRTEAFF
TRBV2	NA	NA	TRBJ2-1	TGTGCCAGCAGTGAAGTATCCACGACTTTCTACAATGAGCAGTTCTTC	CASSEVSTTFYNEQFF
TRBV7-2	NA	NA	TRBJ1-3	TGTGCCAGCTCATCCTGGACAGACTCTGGAAACACCATATATTTT	CASSSWTDSGNTIYF
TRBV7-9	NA	NA	TRBJ2-3	TGTGCCATCAGCCCTCAGGGGCTCGGCACAGATACGCAGTATTTT	CAISPQGLGTDTQYF
TRBV7-9	NA	TRBD2	TRBJ2-1	TGTGCCAGCAGTCCGAGGACTAGCGGGATGAATGAGCAGTTCTTC	CASSPRTSGMNEQFF
TRBV7-3	NA	TRBD2	TRBJ2-1	TGTGCCAGCAGCCAACAAGCGGGAGGGGGAACCGAGCAGTTCTTC	CASSQQAGGGTEQFF
TRBV4-2	NA	TRBD1	TRBJ1-5	TGTGCCAGCAGCCAAGGCGGGACAGGGGGTCAGCCCCAGCATTTT	CASSQGGTGGQPQHF
TRBV5-6	NA	NA	TRBJ1-2	TGTGCCAGCAGCCTGGACAGACACTATGGCTACACCTTC	CASSLDRHYGYTF
TRBV4-2	once	NA	TRBJ1-1	TGTGCCAGCAGCCAAGACCTTGACACTGAAGCTTTCTTT	CASSQDLDTEAFF
TRBV6-5	NA	NA	TRBJ1-6	TGTGCCAGCAGTAAAAGCGGGGTTCAGGCACCCCTCCACTTT	CASSKSGVQAPLHF
TRBV21-1	NA	NA	TRBJ1-5	TGTGCCAGCAGCAAGGAGGATGACAATCAGCCCCAGCATTTT	CASSKEDDNQPQHF
TRBV5-4	NA	NA	TRBJ2-5	TGTGCCAGCAGCCCCGGACAGCAAGAGACCCAGTACTTC	CASSPGQQETQYF